These 17 T cell receptor beta chains were sequenced from one sample in a study of T cell changes during pregnancy in multiple sclerosis. TCRdb's table, derived via immunoSEQ multiplex PCR, lists solely in-frame clones and lacks some. Among fewer than 110,000 clones listed, 92% were seen once. Specimen: peripheral blood, collected after pregnancy. The receptor set was obtained from a female donor with multiple sclerosis, enrolled in a pregnancy study.

The chain carries TRBV10-1 and TRBJ1-2; D unclear. V was shortened by 0 bases and J by 4 bases, with 6 bases between the two germline ends. The CDR3 is 13 amino acids. CDR1 WNHNN and CDR2 SYGVQD come from the germline V gene (reference sequence). The CDR3 reads CASSESAGYGYTF. The CDR3, as DNA: TGCGCCAGCAGTGAGTCGGCAGGCTATGGCTACACCTTC.

Only a few counts were recorded for this clone. The chain combines TRBV30 with TRBJ1-4; a possible D gene is TRBD1 (5 bases). Germline V gene data show CDR1 as GTSNPN and CDR2 as SVGIG (reference sequence). V lost 6 bases and J lost 7, with 9 bases in between. This CDR3 contains 11 residues. CDR3 nucleotide sequence: TGTGCCTGTGGGGCCGGTGAAAAACTGTTTTTT. It specifies CACGAGEKLFF.

The V call is TRBV28, the J call TRBJ2-7; D might be TRBD1 (5 bases). The CDR3 is 12 residues long. Germline V gene data show CDR1 as MDHEN and CDR2 as SYDVKM. Trimming pared 2 bases from V and 4 bases from J, leaving 6 bases between. The DNA for the CDR3 is TGTGCCAGCAGTTTACAGGGTTACGAGCAGTACTTC. This sequence encodes CASSLQGYEQYF.

This chain connects TRBV15 to TRBJ1-1; 8 bases fit TRBD1. The CDR3 extends over 14 amino acids. V shed 5 bases, J shed 4 bases, and the junction held 6 bases outside the gene matches. CDR1 and CDR2 (germline): LNHNV, YYDKDF (reference sequence). CDR3: CATSHPGGSTEAFF. The CDR3, as DNA: TGTGCCACCAGCCACCCAGGGGGCTCCACTGAAGCTTTCTTT.

V and J are TRBV2 and TRBJ2-3; D remains unclear. V was trimmed by 6 bases and J by 2 bases, leaving 3 bases between them. The germline V gene has CDR1 SNHLY and CDR2 FYNNEI. The CDR3 is 11 residues long. In nucleotides, the CDR3 is TGTGCCAGCAGCTTCACAGATACGCAGTATTTT. This encodes CASSFTDTQYF.

The V and J genes are TRBV19 and TRBJ1-1; no clear D gene. Per the germline V gene, CDR1 is LNHDA and CDR2 is SQIVND (reference sequence). Trimming left V 7 bases short and J 0 bases short, with 15 bases between. The CDR3 spans 15 residues. The CDR3 region is CASTDIQTVNTEAFF. CDR3 DNA sequence: TGTGCCAGTACCGATATACAGACGGTGAACACTGAAGCTTTCTTT.

The chain has TRBV7-9 and TRBJ2-2; the D gene is possibly TRBD1 (6 bases). The CDR3 spans 16 residues. Germline CDR1 reads SEHNR; CDR2 reads FQNEAQ (reference sequence). V dropped 3 bases and J dropped 0 bases, with 11 bases sitting between them. The CDR3 loop reads CASSFLGHTNTGELFF. CDR3 DNA: TGTGCCAGCAGCTTTCTGGGACACACGAACACCGGGGAGCTGTTTTTT.

This clone was found a few times. The chain is built from TRBV27 and TRBJ1-4; D is ambiguous. Germline CDR1 MNHEY, CDR2 SMNVEV (reference sequence). The CDR3 spans 14 residues. V lost 6 bases and J 0 bases, leaving 8 bases between the germline ends. The CDR3 reads CASSWASTNEKLFF. CDR3 nucleotide sequence: TGTGCCAGCAGCTGGGCTTCAACTAATGAAAAACTGTTTTTT.

The CDR3 coding sequence is TGTGCCAGCAGGTGGGGCGGACACTACTACGAGCAGTACTTC. This sequence encodes CASRWGGHYYEQYF. The V gene is TRBV5-8, the J gene TRBJ2-7; a possible D gene is TRBD1 (5 bases). Trimming shortened V by 5 bases and J by 3 bases, and 15 bases separated the two germline ends. The CDR3 contains 14 residues. CDR1 is SGHTS, CDR2 YDEGEE, per germline.

The V call is TRBV7-6, the J call TRBJ2-1, with 14 bases that match TRBD2. Trimming at V came to 1 base and at J to 5 bases, leaving 4 bases not matched to a gene. Germline V gene data show CDR1 as SGHVS and CDR2 as FNYEAQ. The CDR3 contains 17 residues. In nucleotides, the CDR3 is TGTGCCAGCAGCTTAGTAGGGACTAGCGGGGGCCACAATGAGCAGTTCTTC. This codes for CASSLVGTSGGHNEQFF.

CDR3 DNA sequence: TGTGCCAGCAGCTTAGGGCAGACCGGGGAGCTGTTTTTT. Protein product: CASSLGQTGELFF. The genes are TRBV7-2 and TRBJ2-2; no clear D. Trimming cost V 1 base and J 5 bases, with 5 bases left between them. This CDR3 is 13 amino acids long. Germline V lookup: CDR1 SGHTA, CDR2 FQGNSA.

This sequence joins TRBV5-4 and TRBJ1-1; D gene unclear. The V end lost 0 bases, the J end lost 1 base, and 7 bases lay between the germline ends. Germline CDR1 reads SGHNT; CDR2 reads YYREEE (reference sequence). The CDR3 consists of 14 residues. The CDR3 region is CASSLDRGNTEAFF. For the CDR3, the DNA is TGTGCCAGCAGCTTGGATCGGGGGAACACTGAAGCTTTCTTT. The full variable domain, rest sourced from reference TRBV5-4 and TRBJ1-1, is ETGVTQSPTHLIKTRGQQVTLRCSSQSGHNTVSWYQQALGQGPQFIFQYYREEENGRGNFPPRFSGLQFPNYSSELNVNALELDDSALYLCASSLDRGNTEAFFGQGTRLTVV.

The chain uses TRBV27 and TRBJ2-3; no firm D call. Germline V lookup: CDR1 MNHEY, CDR2 SMNVEV (reference sequence). V was cut by 5 bases and J by 0 bases, with 6 bases left in between. This CDR3 region has 13 residues. CDR3 amino acids: CASSRYSTDTQYF. The DNA of the CDR3 is TGTGCCAGCAGTCGGTACAGCACAGATACGCAGTATTTT.

The CDR3 region is CASSYSSGGEEKLFF. For the CDR3, the DNA is TGTGCCAGCAGCTATTCATCAGGGGGAGAGGAAAAACTGTTTTTT. The chain joins TRBV7-9 to TRBJ1-4; 7 nucleotides line up with TRBD1. The trim removed 4 bases at V and 8 bases at J, leaving 10 bases unmatched. This CDR3 is built from 15 residues. The germline gives CDR1 SEHNR, CDR2 FQNEAQ (reference sequence).

This clone came up a few times. The V call is TRBV7-9, the J call TRBJ2-1; D perhaps matches TRBD2 (5 bases). Trimming cost V 7 bases and J 7 bases, with 14 bases left between them. Germline CDR1 SEHNR, CDR2 FQNEAQ (reference sequence). The CDR3 covers 13 residues. The CDR3 coding sequence is TGTGCCAGCACACTAAGGGAGACTAATGAGCAGTTCTTC. This sequence encodes CASTLRETNEQFF.

The chain recombines TRBV28 with TRBJ1-2; D not resolved. CDR3 length equals 15 residues. Germline lookup yields CDR1 MDHEN and CDR2 SYDVKM. Deletions cut 2 bases from V and 5 bases from J, with 15 bases between. The CDR3 DNA is TGTGCCAGCAGTTTAGGTGGAGGAGTTAGGTATGGCTACACCTTC. It translates to CASSLGGGVRYGYTF.

CDR3 sequence (DNA): TGTGCCAGCAGCGCAAATAGAGGAGAGACCCAGTACTTC. This encodes CASSANRGETQYF. The genes are TRBV9 and TRBJ2-5; D not certain. The CDR3 is 13 amino acids. Germline V lookup: CDR1 SGDLS, CDR2 YYNGEE. Trimming removed 3 bases from V and 4 bases from J, with 10 bases in between.